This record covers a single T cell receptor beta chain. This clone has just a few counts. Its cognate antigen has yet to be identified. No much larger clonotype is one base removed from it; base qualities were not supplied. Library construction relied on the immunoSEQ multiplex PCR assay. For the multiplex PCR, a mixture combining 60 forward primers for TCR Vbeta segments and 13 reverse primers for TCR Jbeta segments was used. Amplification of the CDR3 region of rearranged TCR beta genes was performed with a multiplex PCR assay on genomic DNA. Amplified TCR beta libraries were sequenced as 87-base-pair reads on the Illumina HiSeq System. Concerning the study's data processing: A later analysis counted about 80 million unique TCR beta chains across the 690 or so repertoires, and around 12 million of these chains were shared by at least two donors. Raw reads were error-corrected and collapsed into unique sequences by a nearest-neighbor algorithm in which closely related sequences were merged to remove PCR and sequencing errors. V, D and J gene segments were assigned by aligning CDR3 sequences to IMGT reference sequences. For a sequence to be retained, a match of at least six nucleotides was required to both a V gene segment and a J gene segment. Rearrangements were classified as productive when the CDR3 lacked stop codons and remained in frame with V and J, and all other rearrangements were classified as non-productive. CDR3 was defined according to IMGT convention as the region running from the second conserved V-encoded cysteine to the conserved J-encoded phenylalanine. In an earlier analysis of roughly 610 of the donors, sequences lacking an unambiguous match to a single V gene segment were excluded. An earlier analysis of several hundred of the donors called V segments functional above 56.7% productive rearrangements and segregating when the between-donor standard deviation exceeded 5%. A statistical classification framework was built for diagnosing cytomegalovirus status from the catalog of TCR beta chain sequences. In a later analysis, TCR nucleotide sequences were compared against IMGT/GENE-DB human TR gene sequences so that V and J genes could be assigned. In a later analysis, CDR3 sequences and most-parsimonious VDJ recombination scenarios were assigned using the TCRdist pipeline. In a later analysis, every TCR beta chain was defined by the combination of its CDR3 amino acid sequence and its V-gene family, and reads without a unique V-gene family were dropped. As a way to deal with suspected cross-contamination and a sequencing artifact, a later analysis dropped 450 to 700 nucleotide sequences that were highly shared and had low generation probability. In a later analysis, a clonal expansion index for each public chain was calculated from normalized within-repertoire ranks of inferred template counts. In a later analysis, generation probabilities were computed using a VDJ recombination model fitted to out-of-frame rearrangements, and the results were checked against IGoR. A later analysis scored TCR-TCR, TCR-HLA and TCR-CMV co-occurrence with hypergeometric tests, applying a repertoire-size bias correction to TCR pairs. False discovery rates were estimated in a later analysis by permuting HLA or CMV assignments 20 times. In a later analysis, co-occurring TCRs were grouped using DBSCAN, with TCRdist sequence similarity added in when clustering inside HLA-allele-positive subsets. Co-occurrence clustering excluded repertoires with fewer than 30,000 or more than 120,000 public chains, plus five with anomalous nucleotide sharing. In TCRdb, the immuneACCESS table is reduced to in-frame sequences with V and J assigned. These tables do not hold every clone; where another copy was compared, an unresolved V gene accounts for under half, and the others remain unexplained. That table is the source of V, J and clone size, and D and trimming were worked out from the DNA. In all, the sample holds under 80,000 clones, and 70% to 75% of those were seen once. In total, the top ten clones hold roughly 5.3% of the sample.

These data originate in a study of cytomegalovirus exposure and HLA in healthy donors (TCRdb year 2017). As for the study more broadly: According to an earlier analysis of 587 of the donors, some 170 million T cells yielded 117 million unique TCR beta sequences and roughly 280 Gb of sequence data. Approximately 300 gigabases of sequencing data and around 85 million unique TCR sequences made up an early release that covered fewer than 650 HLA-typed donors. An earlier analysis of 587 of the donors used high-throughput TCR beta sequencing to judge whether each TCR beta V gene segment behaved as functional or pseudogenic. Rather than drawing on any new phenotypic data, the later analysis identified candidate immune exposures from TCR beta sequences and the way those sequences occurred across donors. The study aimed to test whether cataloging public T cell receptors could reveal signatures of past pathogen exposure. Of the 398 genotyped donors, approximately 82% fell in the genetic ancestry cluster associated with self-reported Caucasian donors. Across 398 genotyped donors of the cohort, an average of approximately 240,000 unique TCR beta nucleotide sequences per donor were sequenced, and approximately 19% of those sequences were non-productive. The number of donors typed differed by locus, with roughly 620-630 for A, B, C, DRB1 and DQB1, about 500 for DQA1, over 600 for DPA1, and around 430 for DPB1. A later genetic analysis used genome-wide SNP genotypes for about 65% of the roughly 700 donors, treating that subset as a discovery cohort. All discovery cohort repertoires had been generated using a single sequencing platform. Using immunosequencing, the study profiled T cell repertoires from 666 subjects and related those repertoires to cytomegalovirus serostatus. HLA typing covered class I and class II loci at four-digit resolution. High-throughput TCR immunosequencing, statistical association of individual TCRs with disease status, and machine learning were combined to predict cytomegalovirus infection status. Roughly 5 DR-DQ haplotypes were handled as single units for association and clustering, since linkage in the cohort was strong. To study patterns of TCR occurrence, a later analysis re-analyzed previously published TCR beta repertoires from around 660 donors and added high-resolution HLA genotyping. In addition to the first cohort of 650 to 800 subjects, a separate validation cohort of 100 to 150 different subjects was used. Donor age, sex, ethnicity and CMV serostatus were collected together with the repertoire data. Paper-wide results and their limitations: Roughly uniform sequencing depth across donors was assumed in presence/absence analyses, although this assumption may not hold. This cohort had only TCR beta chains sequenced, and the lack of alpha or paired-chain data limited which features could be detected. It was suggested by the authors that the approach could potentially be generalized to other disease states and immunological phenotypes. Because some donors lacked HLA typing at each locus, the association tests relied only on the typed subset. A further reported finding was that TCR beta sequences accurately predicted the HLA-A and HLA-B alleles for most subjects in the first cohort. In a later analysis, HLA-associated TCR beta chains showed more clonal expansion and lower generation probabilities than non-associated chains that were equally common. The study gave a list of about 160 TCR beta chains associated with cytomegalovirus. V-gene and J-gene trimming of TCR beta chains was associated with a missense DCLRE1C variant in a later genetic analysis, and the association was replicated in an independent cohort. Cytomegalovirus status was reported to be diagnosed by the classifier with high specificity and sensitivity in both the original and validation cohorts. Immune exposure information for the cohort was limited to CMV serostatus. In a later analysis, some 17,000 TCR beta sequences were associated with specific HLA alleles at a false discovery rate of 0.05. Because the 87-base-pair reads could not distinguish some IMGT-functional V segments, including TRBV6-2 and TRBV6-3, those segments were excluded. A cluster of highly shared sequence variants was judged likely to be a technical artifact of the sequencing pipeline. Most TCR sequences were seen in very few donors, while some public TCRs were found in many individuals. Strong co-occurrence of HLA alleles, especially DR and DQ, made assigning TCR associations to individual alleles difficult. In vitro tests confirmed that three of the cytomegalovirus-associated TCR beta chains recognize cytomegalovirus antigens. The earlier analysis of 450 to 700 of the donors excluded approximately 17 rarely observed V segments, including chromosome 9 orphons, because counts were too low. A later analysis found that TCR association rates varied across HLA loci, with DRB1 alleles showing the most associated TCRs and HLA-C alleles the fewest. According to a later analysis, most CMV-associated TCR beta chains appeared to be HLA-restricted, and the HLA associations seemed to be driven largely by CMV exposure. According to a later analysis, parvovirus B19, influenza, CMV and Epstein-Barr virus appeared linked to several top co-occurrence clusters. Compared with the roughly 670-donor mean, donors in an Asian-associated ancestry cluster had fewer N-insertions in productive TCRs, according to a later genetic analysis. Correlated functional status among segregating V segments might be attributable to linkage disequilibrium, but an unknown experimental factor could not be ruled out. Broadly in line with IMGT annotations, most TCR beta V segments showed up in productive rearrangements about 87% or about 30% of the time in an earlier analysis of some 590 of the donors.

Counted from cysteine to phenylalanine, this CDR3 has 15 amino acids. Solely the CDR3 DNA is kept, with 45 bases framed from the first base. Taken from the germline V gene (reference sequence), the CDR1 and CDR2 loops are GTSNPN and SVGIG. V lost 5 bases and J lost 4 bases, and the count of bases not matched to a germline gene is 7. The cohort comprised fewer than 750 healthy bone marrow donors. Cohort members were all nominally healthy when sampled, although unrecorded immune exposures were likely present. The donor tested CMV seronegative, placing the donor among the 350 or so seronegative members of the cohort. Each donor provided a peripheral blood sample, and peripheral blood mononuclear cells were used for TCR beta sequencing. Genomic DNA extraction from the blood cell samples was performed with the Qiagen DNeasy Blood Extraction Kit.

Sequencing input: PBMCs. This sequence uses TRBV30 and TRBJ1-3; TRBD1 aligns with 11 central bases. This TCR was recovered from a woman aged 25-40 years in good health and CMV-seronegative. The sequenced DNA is TGTGCCTGGCGGGACAGGGGGGTACCAGGAAACACCATATATTTT. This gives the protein CAWRDRGVPGNTIYF.